These 14 T cell receptor beta chains share one sample of origin, sequenced in a study of human T cells and chemical hapten exposure. TCRdb itself ran the RACE reads through MiXCR, one entry per CDR3 protein. The sample holds roughly 36,000 distinct CDR3 sequences, 10% seen once. Specified time point: pre-sensitization, week 0. Treatment specified: therapeutic diphenylcyclopropenone sensitization with weekly scalp DPC. Extraction of total RNA was performed on unfractionated whole blood. The specimen was whole blood, collected in connection with sensitization to the hapten diphenylcyclopropenone (DPC). The receptors come from a middle-aged man with alopecia areata. Some clones in this sample may be carry-over from other donors' samples.

A few counts support this clonotype. The chain couples TRBV7-7 to TRBJ2-1, with D perhaps matching TRBD1 (5 bases). The CDR3 extends over 15 amino acids. Per the germline V gene, CDR1 is SSHAT and CDR2 is FNYEAQ (reference sequence). V was cut by 0 bases and J by 3 bases, with 9 bases left in between. CDR3 region: CASSLAGVDYNEQFF. Here the CDR3 DNA reads TGTGCCAGCAGCTTAGCAGGGGTTGACTACAATGAGCAGTTCTTC.

This clonotype was counted many times. The J gene is TRBJ2-1, the V gene TRBV24-1; 8 positions match TRBD2. CDR3 length: 14 amino acids. The V and J ends lost 3 bases and 9 bases, in that order; junction bases with no gene match: 6. Germline V gene sequence: CDR1 KGHDR, CDR2 SFDVKD. CDR3 in amino acids: CATSDPGLAAEQFF. Written as DNA, the CDR3 is TGTGCCACCAGTGATCCTGGACTAGCTGCTGAGCAGTTCTTC.

The V and J genes are TRBV20-1 and TRBJ1-5; 7 bases line up with TRBD1. Germline CDR1 is DFQATT and CDR2 is SNEGSKA (reference sequence). J was trimmed by 1 base and V by 5 bases; bases with no gene match: 5. The CDR3 loop spans 14 amino acids. CDR3: CSAWTGLSNQPQHF. Written as DNA, the CDR3 is TGCAGTGCTTGGACAGGTCTAAGCAATCAGCCCCAGCATTTT.

This clonotype was seen more than once but under ten times. The chain is built from TRBV10-2 and TRBJ2-5; no clear D gene. The V gene's germline CDR1 is WSHSY and CDR2 SAAADI. The V end lost 0 bases, the J end lost 5 bases, and 10 bases lay between the germline ends. The CDR3 extends over 14 amino acids. CDR3 bases: TGCGCCAGCAGTGAGTCATACCCGCGGGAGACCCAGTACTTC. This sequence encodes CASSESYPRETQYF.

This clonotype was counted many times. J is TRBJ2-7 and V is TRBV13; 9 bases match TRBD2. Trimming at V came to 4 bases and at J to 7 bases, leaving 11 bases not matched to a gene. CDR3 length equals 15 residues. Germline V gives CDR1 PRHDT, CDR2 FYEKMQ (reference sequence). CDR3 amino acids: CASSSRGGGPIEQYF. Written as DNA, the CDR3 is TGTGCCAGCAGCTCACGCGGGGGGGGCCCGATAGAGCAGTACTTC.

Many counts were recorded for this clonotype. V usage is TRBV3-1 and J usage is TRBJ1-2; TRBD1 is a possible D gene (5 bases). CDR1 LGHDT and CDR2 YNNKEL come from the germline V gene (reference sequence). The germline V and J ends were trimmed by 4 bases and 8 bases, with 17 bases remaining between them. CDR3 length: 14 residues. CDR3 region: CASSLRDPVEGYTF. For the CDR3, the DNA is TGTGCCAGCAGCCTACGGGACCCCGTCGAGGGCTACACCTTC.

In its sample, this clonotype was seen a few times. This chain's CDR3 is CASSLGGTSGDTQYF. CDR3 in DNA: TGTGCCAGCAGCTTAGGGGGGACTAGCGGGGATACGCAGTATTTT. The chain employs TRBV11-3 and TRBJ2-3; 12 bases line up with TRBD2. CDR1 is SGHNT and CDR2 is YENEEA in the germline V gene. The CDR3 sequence is 15 residues long. With 1 base clipped from V and 6 bases from J, the junction kept 2 bases outside the gene matches.

The gene calls are TRBV29-1 and TRBJ2-1; a weak D match, TRBD2 (6 bases). CDR1 is SQVTM and CDR2 is ANQGSEA in the germline V gene. The V and J ends lost 3 bases and 3 bases respectively, with 18 bases between them. The CDR3 sequence is 16 residues long. The CDR3 protein is CSVEGSGTAHYNEQFF. CDR3 nucleotides: TGCAGCGTTGAGGGTTCGGGGACTGCCCACTACAATGAGCAGTTCTTC.

The table lists this clonotype with many counts. This chain connects TRBV5-1 to TRBJ1-1, with 9 nucleotides matching TRBD1. The ends lost 3 bases at V and 1 base at J; junction bases unmatched: 1. Germline V gene lookup returns CDR1 SGHRS and CDR2 YFSETQ. There are 14 residues in the CDR3. The CDR3 loop reads CASSSGQGNTEAFF. In nucleotides, the CDR3 is TGCGCCAGCAGCTCGGGACAGGGGAACACTGAAGCTTTCTTT.

This clonotype was detected ten times or more. The J gene is TRBJ2-1, the V gene TRBV29-1; no firm D call. There are 11 residues in the CDR3. Germline V gene sequence: CDR1 SQVTM, CDR2 ANQGSEA. The V gene lost 3 bases and the J gene lost 8 bases, with 8 bases spanning the gap. In DNA, the CDR3 is TGCAGCGTTGAGGCAGTCGATGAGCAGTTCTTC. Translation gives CSVEAVDEQFF.

This clonotype was seen at least ten times. This rearrangement joins TRBV28 to TRBJ2-2; 11 bases are shared with TRBD2. Germline V gene sequence: CDR1 MDHEN, CDR2 SYDVKM. The ends lost 6 bases at V and 0 bases at J; junction bases unmatched: 3. CDR3 length: 16 amino acids. In nucleotides, the CDR3 is TGTGCCAGCAGAACGGGACTAGCGGCGAACACCGGGGAGCTGTTTTTT. Amino acid sequence: CASRTGLAANTGELFF. Together with reference TRBV28 and TRBJ2-2, the CDR3 gives the full variable domain: DVKVTQSSRYLVKRTGEKVFLECVQDMDHENMFWYRQDPGLGLRLIYFSYDVKMKEKGDIPEGYSVSREKKERFSLILESASTNQTSMYLCASRTGLAANTGELFFGEGSRLTVL.

In this sample, this clonotype turned up a few times. V gene TRBV6-2 or TRBV6-3 combines with J gene TRBJ1-5, with 11 bases matching TRBD1. Germline V gene lookup returns CDR1 MNHEY and CDR2 SVGEGT. Trimming at V came to 5 bases and at J to 3 bases, leaving 9 bases not matched to a gene. This CDR3 spans 17 amino acids. The CDR3 coding sequence is TGTGCCAGCAGTAGTTACGGGGGACAGGGGGACAATCAGCCCCAGCATTTT. Translated: CASSSYGGQGDNQPQHF.

The V call is TRBV6-2 or TRBV6-3, the J call TRBJ1-5; D might be TRBD1 (5 bases). CDR1 and CDR2 (germline): MNHEY, SVGEGT. This CDR3 is built from 15 residues. V lost 5 bases and J 0 bases, leaving 11 bases between the germline ends. CDR3 region: CASSTGAYSNQPQHF. The CDR3, as DNA: TGTGCCAGCAGTACCGGGGCCTATAGCAATCAGCCCCAGCATTTT.

This clonotype was counted at least ten times. The rearrangement uses TRBV7-2 and TRBJ2-1; D gene unclear. The ends were cut back, 5 bases at V and 10 bases at J, with 18 bases in the middle. This CDR3 has 14 residues. Per the germline V gene, CDR1 is SGHTA and CDR2 is FQGNSA. The CDR3 DNA reads as TGTGCCAGCAGCCTCCATCTTGCGGTTCCCGAGCAGTTCTTC. Translation: CASSLHLAVPEQFF.